This TCR beta chain was found in a study of monozygotic twins with cystic fibrosis. Germline V lookup: CDR1 SGHRS, CDR2 YFSETQ. The V and J ends lost 1 base and 4 bases, in that order; junction bases with no gene match: 4. There are 15 residues in the CDR3. The protocol was immunoSEQ multiplex PCR, while the TCRdb copy is restricted to in-frame clones and leaves out a portion. The data show fewer than 10,000 clones, about 98% seen once. The sample was blood. This sequence originates from a girl aged 2-10 years with cystic fibrosis. The chain joins TRBV5-1 to TRBJ2-2; 7 bases match TRBD2. The CDR3 is CASSLNGRSTGELFF. The CDR3, as DNA: TGCGCCAGCAGCTTGAACGGGAGGTCCACCGGGGAGCTGTTTTTT.